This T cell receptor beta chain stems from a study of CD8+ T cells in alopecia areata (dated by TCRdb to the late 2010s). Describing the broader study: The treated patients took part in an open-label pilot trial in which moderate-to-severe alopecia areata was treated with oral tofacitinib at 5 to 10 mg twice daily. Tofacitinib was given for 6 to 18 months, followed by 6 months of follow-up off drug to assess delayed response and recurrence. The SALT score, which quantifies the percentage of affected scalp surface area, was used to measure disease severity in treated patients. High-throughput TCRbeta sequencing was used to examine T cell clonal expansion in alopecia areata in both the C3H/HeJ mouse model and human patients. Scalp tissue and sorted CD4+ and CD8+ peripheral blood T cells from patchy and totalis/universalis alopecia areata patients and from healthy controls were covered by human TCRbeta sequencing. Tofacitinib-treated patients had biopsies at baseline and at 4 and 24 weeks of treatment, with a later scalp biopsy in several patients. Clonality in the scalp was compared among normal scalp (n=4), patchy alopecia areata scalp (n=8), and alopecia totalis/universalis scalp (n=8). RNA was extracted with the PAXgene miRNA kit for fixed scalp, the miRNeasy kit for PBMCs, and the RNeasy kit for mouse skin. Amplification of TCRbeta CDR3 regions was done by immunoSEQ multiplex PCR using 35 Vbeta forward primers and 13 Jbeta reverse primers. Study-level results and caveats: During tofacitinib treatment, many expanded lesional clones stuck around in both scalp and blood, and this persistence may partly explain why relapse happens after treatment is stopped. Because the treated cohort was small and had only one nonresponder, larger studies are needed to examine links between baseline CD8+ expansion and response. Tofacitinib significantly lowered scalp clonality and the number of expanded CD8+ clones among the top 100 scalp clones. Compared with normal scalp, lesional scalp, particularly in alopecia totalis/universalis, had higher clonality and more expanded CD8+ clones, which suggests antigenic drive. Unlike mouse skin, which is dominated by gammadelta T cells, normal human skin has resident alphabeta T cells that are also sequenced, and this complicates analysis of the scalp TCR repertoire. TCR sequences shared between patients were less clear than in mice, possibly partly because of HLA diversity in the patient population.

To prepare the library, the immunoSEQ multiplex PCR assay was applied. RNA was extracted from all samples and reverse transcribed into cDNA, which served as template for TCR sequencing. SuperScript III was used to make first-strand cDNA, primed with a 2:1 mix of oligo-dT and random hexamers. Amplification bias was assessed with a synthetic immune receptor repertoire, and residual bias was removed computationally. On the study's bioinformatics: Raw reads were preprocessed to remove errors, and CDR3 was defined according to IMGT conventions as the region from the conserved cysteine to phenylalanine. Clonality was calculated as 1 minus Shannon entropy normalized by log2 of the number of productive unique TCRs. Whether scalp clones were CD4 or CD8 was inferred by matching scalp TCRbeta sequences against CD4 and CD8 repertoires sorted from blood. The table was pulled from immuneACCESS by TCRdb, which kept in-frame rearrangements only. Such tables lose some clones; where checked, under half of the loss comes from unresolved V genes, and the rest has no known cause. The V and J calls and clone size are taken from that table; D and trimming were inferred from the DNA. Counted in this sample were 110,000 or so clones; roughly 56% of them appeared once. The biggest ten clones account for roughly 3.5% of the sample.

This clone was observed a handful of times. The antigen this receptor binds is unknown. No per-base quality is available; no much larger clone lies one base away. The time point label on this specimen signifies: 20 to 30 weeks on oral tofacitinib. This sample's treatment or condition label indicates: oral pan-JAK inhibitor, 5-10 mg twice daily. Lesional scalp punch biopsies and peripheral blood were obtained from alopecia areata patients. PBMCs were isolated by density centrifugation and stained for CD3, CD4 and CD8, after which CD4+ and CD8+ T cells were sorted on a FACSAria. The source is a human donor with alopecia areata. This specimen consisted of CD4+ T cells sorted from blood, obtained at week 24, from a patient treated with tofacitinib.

CDR3 sequence: CASSPTSGGVLSSYNEQFF. Read as DNA, the sequence is TGCGCCAGCAGCCCCACTAGCGGGGGAGTTCTCAGCTCCTACAATGAGCAGTTCTTC. The chain links TRBV5-1 with TRBJ2-1, with 11 central nucleotides matching TRBD2. The germline V gene specifies SGHRS as CDR1 and YFSETQ as CDR2. From the cysteine up to the phenylalanine, the CDR3 has a length of 19 residues. Only CDR3 DNA remains: 57 bases, in frame from the first base. Trimming removed 4 bases from V and 0 bases from J; the gene matches leave 12 bases unexplained.